The 10 T cell receptor beta chains given below trace back to one sample, sequenced in a study of cytomegalovirus exposure and HLA in healthy donors. TCRdb's copy holds only in-frame clones and misses some; the assay was immunoSEQ multiplex PCR. The data show under 100,000 clones, approximately 96% seen once. Sequenced material: PBMCs. Every receptor here comes from a man between 18 and 35 years old in good health and CMV-seronegative.

The rearrangement uses TRBV10-3 and TRBJ2-1; 7 bases align to TRBD1. The germline V gene has CDR1 ENHRY and CDR2 SYGVKD. J gave up 9 bases and V 0 bases, and 5 bases lay outside the gene matches. The CDR3 totals 14 residues. CDR3 DNA: TGTGCCATCAGTGAGTCGACAGGGTTGGGTGAGCAGTTCTTC. Protein product: CAISESTGLGEQFF.

The chain employs TRBV2 and TRBJ2-1; 7 bases align to TRBD1. V lost 6 bases and J lost 10; bases outside the gene matches: 6. The CDR3 spans 12 residues. Germline-derived CDR1 and CDR2 are SNHLY and FYNNEI. The CDR3 DNA reads as TGTGCCAGCAGATTCGACAGGGTCGAGCAGTTCTTC. Its translation: CASRFDRVEQFF.

The rearrangement uses TRBV25-1 and TRBJ2-3; D is possibly TRBD2 (5 bases). Germline assignment: CDR1 MGHDK and CDR2 SYGVNS. With 6 bases removed from V and 5 bases from J, the gap between germline ends came to 12 bases. The CDR3 runs to 13 residues. The CDR3 DNA sequence: TGTGCCAGCAGGGGAAGCGGAAGAGATACGCAGTATTTT. Residues: CASRGSGRDTQYF.

The gene calls are TRBV19 and TRBJ1-4; D perhaps matches TRBD1 (5 bases). This CDR3 spans 14 amino acids. From germline, CDR1 is LNHDA and CDR2 SQIVND (reference sequence). Trimming removed 7 bases at V and 8 bases at J, with 17 bases between. The CDR3: CASKSWQGQEKLFF. CDR3 coding DNA: TGTGCCAGTAAAAGCTGGCAGGGCCAAGAAAAACTGTTTTTT.

V usage is TRBV9 and J usage is TRBJ2-2; possibly TRBD1 for D (5 bases). Trimming cost V 0 bases and J 4 bases, with 10 bases left between them. The CDR3 runs 15 residues. The germline gives CDR1 SGDLS, CDR2 YYNGEE. Here the CDR3 DNA reads TGTGCCAGCAGCGTAGGCAGGGTGGGCACCGGGGAGCTGTTTTTT. Its protein product is CASSVGRVGTGELFF.

The chain's CDR3 is CASSARQGGWGETQYF. CDR3 DNA sequence: TGTGCCAGCAGCGCCCGACAGGGAGGATGGGGGGAGACCCAGTACTTC. The genes are TRBV9 and TRBJ2-5; D may be TRBD1 (7 bases). Per germline, CDR1 SGDLS and CDR2 YYNGEE. The length of the CDR3 is 16 residues. Trimming stripped 3 bases from V and 5 bases from J, with 20 bases between. The full variable domain, with the rest looked up from reference TRBV9 and TRBJ2-5, is DSGVTQTPKHLITATGQRVTLRCSPRSGDLSVYWYQQSLDQGLQFLIQYYNGEERAKGNILERFSAQQFPDLHSELNLSSLELGDSALYFCASSARQGGWGETQYFGPGTRLLVL.

The chain links TRBV21-1 to TRBJ1-5; the listed D gene, TRBD1, was not tested against the DNA. TRBV21-1 is a known pseudogene. CDR3 length equals 22 residues. CDR3 region: CASSKLTGTENPTLYSNQPQHF. CDR3 coding DNA: TGTGCCAGCAGCAAATTGACCGGGACAGAAAACCCAACACTTTATAGCAATCAGCCCCAGCATTTT.

This rearrangement joins TRBV18 to TRBJ2-1, with TRBD1 identical over 7 bases. V shed 6 bases, J shed 6 bases, and the junction held 5 bases outside the gene matches. Germline V gene sequence: CDR1 KGHSH, CDR2 LQKENI. The CDR3 sequence is 13 residues long. The DNA of the CDR3 is TGTGCCAGCTCGGCTGGGACAGTCAATGAGCAGTTCTTC. Residues: CASSAGTVNEQFF.

V and J are TRBV11-3 and TRBJ2-1; possibly TRBD2 for D (5 bases). Trimming took off 9 bases at V and 7 bases at J, with 19 bases between the two ends. The CDR3 contains 14 residues. The germline CDR1 and CDR2 sequences are SGHNT and YENEEA. DNA for the CDR3: TGTGCCAGGAGGGCCGGAAAGGGTGAGAATGAGCAGTTCTTC. This translates into CARRAGKGENEQFF.

This chain links TRBV19 with TRBJ1-2; possibly TRBD1 for D (6 bases). CDR3 length: 13 amino acids. Germline V gene sequence: CDR1 LNHDA, CDR2 SQIVND (reference sequence). Trimming shortened V by 5 bases and J by 2 bases, and 9 bases separated the two germline ends. The CDR3 nucleotides are TGTGCCAGTAGTGTCACAGGGAACTATGGCTACACCTTC. It codes for CASSVTGNYGYTF.